The 27 T cell receptor beta chains below come from one sample, sequenced in a study of control samples from healthy donors and cancer patients. Generated by immunoSEQ multiplex PCR, the TCRdb table keeps only in-frame clones and is missing some. The sample has tens of thousands of clones; approximately 94% are singletons. Material for sequencing was PBMCs. The receptors were sampled from a man aged 25-40 years with colorectal cancer.

This clone was detected only a few times. This rearrangement joins TRBV5-1 to TRBJ1-4, with D unclear. V gave up 4 bases and J gave up 4 bases, with 8 bases separating them. CDR3 length: 13 amino acids. Germline CDR1 and CDR2: SGHRS and YFSETQ. CDR3 sequence reads: CASSPNSNEKLFF. The CDR3 nucleotides are TGCGCCAGCAGCCCAAACAGTAATGAAAAACTGTTTTTT.

This rearrangement joins TRBV7-2 to TRBJ2-3; 7 bases map to TRBD2. Germline CDR1 reads SGHTA; CDR2 reads FQGNSA. V lost 1 base, J lost 4 bases, and 2 bases stayed unmatched. There are 14 residues in the CDR3. The CDR3 DNA reads as TGTGCCAGCAGCTTAGGACTAGCCCCAGATACGCAGTATTTT. It encodes CASSLGLAPDTQYF.

CDR3: CASSLTSGGLRTGELFF. The CDR3 nucleotides read TGTGCCAGCAGCTTAACTAGCGGGGGGCTCCGCACCGGGGAGCTGTTTTTT. The chain recombines TRBV7-2 with TRBJ2-2, with 12 bases aligning to TRBD2. The CDR3 length is 17 residues. The V segment lost 2 bases and the J segment 4 bases; nucleotides outside the gene matches: 5. CDR1 SGHTA and CDR2 FQGNSA come from the germline V gene.

V usage is TRBV12-3 or TRBV12-4 and J usage is TRBJ2-3; TRBD2 is a possible D gene (6 bases). Trimming stripped 5 bases from V and 2 bases from J, with 8 bases between. The CDR3 consists of 13 residues. The CDR3 loop is CASSGGTTDTQYF. The CDR3 DNA is TGTGCCAGCAGTGGGGGGACCACAGATACGCAGTATTTT.

V usage is TRBV5-1 and J usage is TRBJ1-1; D not resolved. Germline values: CDR1 SGHRS, CDR2 YFSETQ. The CDR3 is made up of 13 amino acids. Trimming pared 0 bases from V and 6 bases from J, leaving 9 bases between. The CDR3 DNA reads as TGCGCCAGCAGCTTGGAGTCTACAGCTGAAGCTTTCTTT. This encodes CASSLESTAEAFF. Full variable domain (rest looked up from reference TRBV5-1 and TRBJ1-1): KAGVTQTPRYLIKTRGQQVTLSCSPISGHRSVSWYQQTPGQGLQFLFEYFSETQRNKGNFPGRFSGRQFSNSRSEMNVSTLELGDSALYLCASSLESTAEAFFGQGTRLTVV.

V usage is TRBV15 and J usage is TRBJ2-7, with 9 bases aligning to TRBD1. With V trimmed by 5 bases and J by 6 bases, 8 bases remained unmatched. CDR1 LNHNV and CDR2 YYDKDF come from the germline V gene (reference sequence). The CDR3 is 14 residues long. The CDR3 region is CATSVDRGYGEQYV. The CDR3 DNA reads TGTGCCACCAGCGTGGACAGGGGATACGGCGAGCAGTACGTC.

The chain couples TRBV24-1 to TRBJ2-2; D unclear. Looked up from germline, CDR1 is KGHDR and CDR2 is SFDVKD. The CDR3 covers 12 residues. Trimming removed 4 bases from V and 4 bases from J, with 3 bases in between. The CDR3 DNA is TGTGCCACCAGTGACCCCACCGGGGAGCTGTTTTTT. The encoded protein is CATSDPTGELFF.

This chain uses TRBV7-2 with TRBJ1-4; possibly TRBD1 for D (5 bases). Trimming pared 1 base from V and 7 bases from J, leaving 13 bases between. CDR1 is SGHTA, CDR2 FQGNSA, per germline. The CDR3 has 15 residues. This chain's CDR3 is CASSLVGGAGEKLFF. The CDR3, as DNA: TGTGCCAGCAGCTTAGTCGGTGGGGCGGGTGAAAAACTGTTTTTT. Full variable domain (rest looked up from reference TRBV7-2 and TRBJ1-4): GAGVSQSPSNKVTEKGKDVELRCDPISGHTALYWYRQSLGQGLEFLIYFQGNSAPDKSGLPSDRFSAERTGGSVSTLTIQRTQQEDSAVYLCASSLVGGAGEKLFFGSGTQLSVL.

The chain combines TRBV24-1 with TRBJ1-5, with D perhaps matching TRBD1 (5 bases). V was cut by 1 base and J by 0 bases, with 9 bases left in between. The CDR3 sequence is 16 residues long. The germline gives CDR1 KGHDR, CDR2 SFDVKD. In nucleotides, the CDR3 is TGTGCCACCAGTGATTTCCCCGGGACTAGCAATCAGCCCCAGCATTTT. This gives the protein CATSDFPGTSNQPQHF.

CDR3 loop: CASSLTSGGAGDTQYF. CDR3 in DNA: TGTGCCAGCAGTTTGACTAGCGGGGGGGCCGGGGATACGCAGTATTTT. The chain has TRBV6-5 and TRBJ2-3; 14 nucleotides agree with TRBD2. Germline V gene lookup returns CDR1 MNHEY and CDR2 SVGAGI. V trimming: 4 bases; J trimming: 6 bases; junction bases outside the gene matches: 6. This CDR3 contains 16 residues.

V is TRBV10-3 and J is TRBJ2-7; TRBD1 matches at 8 bases. Germline V gene sequence: CDR1 ENHRY, CDR2 SYGVKD. This CDR3 comprises 14 residues. V gave up 6 bases and J gave up 3 bases; unmatched junction bases: 7. CDR3 DNA: TGTGCCATCAGCCCCGGACAGGGAAACTACGAGCAGTACGTC. Its protein is CAISPGQGNYEQYV.

This chain joins TRBV7-2 and TRBJ2-3, with 11 bases fitting TRBD2. Germline lookup yields CDR1 SGHTA and CDR2 FQGNSA. This CDR3 is built from 16 residues. J was trimmed by 5 bases and V by 2 bases; bases with no gene match: 6. CDR3 in amino acids: CASSLTSGGEGDTQYF. DNA of the CDR3: TGTGCCAGCAGCTTAACTAGCGGGGGAGAGGGAGATACGCAGTATTTT.

This clone was seen once. This chain links TRBV4-3 with TRBJ2-3; D may be TRBD2 (6 bases). The CDR3 extends over 15 amino acids. Per the germline V gene, CDR1 is LGHNA and CDR2 is YSLEER. Trimming took off 0 bases at V and 3 bases at J, with 10 bases between the two ends. The CDR3 protein is CASSQDQGGTDTQYF. DNA of the CDR3: TGCGCCAGCAGCCAAGATCAAGGAGGGACAGATACGCAGTATTTT.

This clone was recorded only once. This rearrangement joins TRBV6-6 to TRBJ1-2; possibly TRBD1 for D (5 bases). The ends were cut back, 5 bases at V and 1 base at J, with 14 bases in the middle. The length of the CDR3 is 15 residues. CDR1 is MNHNY, CDR2 SVGAGI, per germline (reference sequence). The CDR3 spells CASSRSGRINYGYTF. CDR3 coding DNA: TGTGCCAGCAGTCGATCGGGACGGATTAACTATGGCTACACCTTC.

The chain carries TRBV11-2 and TRBJ1-2; perhaps TRBD1 as D (5 bases). The CDR3 contains 14 residues. Looked up from germline, CDR1 is SGHAT and CDR2 is FQNNGV. Deletions cut 1 base from V and 2 bases from J, with 8 bases between. CDR3 protein: CASSLGAGNYGYTF. CDR3 sequence (DNA): TGTGCCAGCAGCTTAGGGGCAGGGAACTATGGCTACACCTTC. The full variable domain, in which reference TRBV11-2 and TRBJ1-2 provide the parts outside the CDR3, is EAGVAQSPRYKIIEKRQSVAFWCNPISGHATLYWYQQILGQGPKLLIQFQNNGVVDDSQLPKDRFSAERLKGVDSTLKIQPAKLEDSAVYLCASSLGAGNYGYTFGSGTRLTVV.

The J gene is TRBJ2-7, the V gene TRBV10-3; D is possibly TRBD2 (6 bases). CDR1 ENHRY and CDR2 SYGVKD come from the germline V gene. Trimming removed 3 bases at V and 0 bases at J, with 18 bases between. This CDR3 contains 17 residues. CDR3 bases: TGTGCCATCAGTGATGGTTCGGGACTCTCAAGCTCCTACGAGCAGTACTTC. It translates to CAISDGSGLSSSYEQYF.

The V call is TRBV6-6, the J call TRBJ2-3; D may correspond to TRBD1 or TRBD2 (5 bases each). The CDR3 sequence is 15 residues long. The germline CDR1 and CDR2 sequences are MNHNY and SVGAGI (reference sequence). Trimming pared 3 bases from V and 0 bases from J, leaving 10 bases between. CDR3 protein: CASSYGGYSTDTQYF. DNA of the CDR3: TGTGCCAGCAGTTATGGGGGATATAGCACAGATACGCAGTATTTT.

V gene TRBV6-1 combines with J gene TRBJ1-6; D call uncertain. This CDR3 region has 15 residues. Germline CDR1 MNHNS, CDR2 SASEGT. Trimming left V 1 base short and J 10 bases short, with 14 bases between. CDR3 loop: CASSEGRGMNSPLHF. CDR3 nucleotides: TGTGCCAGCAGTGAAGGGCGGGGAATGAACTCACCCCTCCACTTT.

The table lists this clone with a count of one. The chain couples TRBV19 to TRBJ2-3, with TRBD2 matching 11 bases. The CDR3 is 16 residues long. Germline trimming cut 4 bases from V and 2 bases from J; bases unmatched to any gene: 5. Germline values: CDR1 LNHDA, CDR2 SQIVND (reference sequence). CDR3 nucleotides: TGTGCCAGTAGTACAGGGACTAGCGGTATCACAGATACGCAGTATTTT. This encodes CASSTGTSGITDTQYF. Full variable domain (rest looked up from reference TRBV19 and TRBJ2-3): DGGITQSPKYLFRKEGQNVTLSCEQNLNHDAMYWYRQDPGQGLRLIYYSQIVNDFQKGDIAEGYSVSREKKESFPLTVTSAQKNPTAFYLCASSTGTSGITDTQYFGPGTRLTVL.

The chain uses TRBV7-9 and TRBJ2-1, with 14 positions matching TRBD2. This CDR3 is built from 16 residues. Per germline, CDR1 SEHNR and CDR2 FQNEAQ (reference sequence). The ends lost 5 bases at V and 12 bases at J; junction bases unmatched: 12. The CDR3 is CASSILTSGGAVRQFF. The CDR3 nucleotides are TGTGCCAGCAGCATACTGACTAGCGGGGGGGCGGTAAGGCAGTTCTTC.

V is TRBV30 and J is TRBJ2-6; D gene unclear. This CDR3 has 14 amino acids. The V and J ends lost 4 bases and 1 base respectively, with 8 bases between them. In germline, CDR1 is GTSNPN, CDR2 SVGIG (reference sequence). In DNA form, the CDR3 reads TGTGCCTGGACCTTCGAATCTGGGGCCAACGTCCTGACTTTC. This translates into CAWTFESGANVLTF.

The V call is TRBV11-2, the J call TRBJ1-2; TRBD1 matches at 8 bases. The germline gives CDR1 SGHAT, CDR2 FQNNGV. The V and J ends lost 0 bases and 4 bases, in that order; junction bases with no gene match: 10. The CDR3 extends over 17 amino acids. CDR3 loop: CASSLDIMAGGVYGYTF. The CDR3 region has the DNA TGTGCCAGCAGCTTAGATATTATGGCAGGGGGCGTCTATGGCTACACCTTC.

The gene calls are TRBV6-2 or TRBV6-3 and TRBJ2-7, with TRBD2 as a possible D gene (7 bases). Germline CDR1 MNHEY, CDR2 SVGEGT. The CDR3 has 20 residues. V lost 5 bases, J lost 1 base, and 30 bases lay in between. CDR3 coding DNA: TGTGCCAGCAGTGATCCCCTGGCCGGGGGGCCAGGCCCCGTTTCCTACGAGCAGTACGTC. Protein product: CASSDPLAGGPGPVSYEQYV.

Turning to this clone: The sample carries other DNA sequences with the same CDR3. The chain combines TRBV6-1 with TRBJ1-1; D remains ambiguous. The germline V gene has CDR1 MNHNS and CDR2 SASEGT. The V gene lost 3 bases and the J gene lost 8 bases, with 19 bases spanning the gap. There are 15 residues in the CDR3. Here the CDR3 DNA reads TGTGCCAGCAGTGACAGTATCAGAGTCACAGCAGAAGCTTTCTTT. Its protein is CASSDSIRVTAEAFF.

This sequence joins TRBV30 and TRBJ1-2; no clear D gene. Germline V gene sequence: CDR1 GTSNPN, CDR2 SVGIG (reference sequence). The V end was cut by 2 bases, the J end by 6 bases, with 13 bases between. The CDR3 runs 13 residues. The CDR3 sequence: CAWSPGLADGYTF. The CDR3 DNA sequence: TGTGCCTGGAGTCCTGGGTTGGCAGATGGCTACACCTTC.

This chain links TRBV11-2 with TRBJ2-7, with D possibly TRBD2 on 6 matching bases. Germline V CDR1 and CDR2: SGHAT, FQNNGV. The CDR3 spans 16 residues. Trimming cost V 5 bases and J 1 base, with 18 bases left between them. The CDR3 bases are TGTGCCAGCAGCACCGTGGGACTTCCTTTTTCCTACGAGCAGTACTTC. It is translated as CASSTVGLPFSYEQYF.

This chain connects TRBV3-1 (or the pseudogene TRBV3-2) to TRBJ2-5; 7 bases line up with TRBD2. The CDR3 covers 15 residues. Trimming took 1 base from V and 6 from J; bases not matched to a gene: 8. Germline V gives CDR1 LGHDT, CDR2 YNNKEL (reference sequence). The CDR3 loop reads CASSQGSGVRKTQYF. DNA of the CDR3: TGTGCCAGCAGCCAAGGGAGCGGGGTTCGAAAGACCCAGTACTTC.